A selection of T cell receptor beta chains follows, all from one sample in a study of cytomegalovirus exposure and HLA in healthy donors. Only in-frame clones appear in the TCRdb table, and some are missing; sequencing was by immunoSEQ multiplex PCR. The sample has about 67,000 clones; 65% to 70% are singletons. Sequenced input: PBMCs. The origin of the receptors is a woman in her 30s in good health and CMV-seronegative. The CDR3 runs from the conserved cysteine through the conserved F or W. D genes are given only for firm matches. The listing skips clone size in some rows; elsewhere it reads once, few, many or a size class.

>.|13|TRBV2|TRBJ1-5|.
CASTPVLEEPQHF
TGTGCCAGCACTCCGGTCCTCGAGGAGCCCCAGCATTTT
>.|13|TRBV7-7|TRBJ2-2|.
CASSRENTGELFF
TGTGCCAGCAGCCGGGAGAACACCGGGGAGCTGTTTTTT
>.|14|TRBV2|TRBJ1-1|.
CASIADYLNTEAFF
TGTGCCAGCATTGCGGACTACCTGAACACTGAAGCTTTCTTT
>.|19|TRBV21-1|TRBJ1-6|.
CASSNMGGEKLIYNSPLHF
TGTGCCAGCAGCAATATGGGGGGGGAGAAACTGATTTATAATTCACCCCTCCACTTT
>TRBD2|15|TRBV9|TRBJ2-1|.
CASSVDSGEYNEQFF
TGTGCCAGCAGCGTAGACAGCGGGGAGTACAATGAGCAGTTCTTC
>TRBD2|14|TRBV6-5|TRBJ2-7|.
CASSYGGGVYEQYF
TGTGCCAGCAGTTACGGCGGGGGGGTCTACGAGCAGTACTTC
>.|14|TRBV4-2|TRBJ2-1|.
CASSQVLVAYEQFF
TGTGCCAGCAGCCAAGTTTTGGTAGCCTATGAGCAGTTCTTC
>TRBD1|15|TRBV7-8|TRBJ1-1|.
CASSPWTGGVTEAFF
TGTGCCAGCAGCCCATGGACAGGGGGGGTCACTGAAGCTTTCTTT
>.|12|TRBV6-5|TRBJ2-5|few
CASSARLEDQYF
TGTGCCAGCAGCGCCCGACTAGAGGACCAGTACTTC
>TRBD1|14|TRBV10-2|TRBJ1-2|.
CASTRTGLNYGYTF
TGCGCCAGCACCAGGACAGGGCTGAACTATGGCTACACCTTC
>.|14|TRBV11-2|TRBJ2-5|.
CASSLGGGGETQYF
TGTGCCAGCAGCTTAGGGGGAGGGGGGGAGACCCAGTACTTC
>TRBD1|15|TRBV10-3|TRBJ1-1|few
CAISESTGGNTEAFF
TGTGCCATCAGTGAGTCGACAGGGGGGAACACTGAAGCTTTCTTT
>TRBD1|15|TRBV9|TRBJ1-2|.
CASSVDGTDGAGYTF
TGTGCCAGCAGCGTAGACGGGACAGATGGTGCTGGCTACACCTTC
>.|15|TRBV2|TRBJ2-3|.
CASSVGQPSTDTQYF
TGTGCCAGCAGTGTCGGACAGCCTAGCACAGATACGCAGTATTTT
>TRBD1|13|TRBV7-9|TRBJ2-7|.
CASSRDRGYEQYF
TGTGCCAGCAGCCGCGACAGGGGCTACGAGCAGTACTTC
>.|17|TRBV9|TRBJ1-2|.
CASSVGWGEGSGYGYTF
TGTGCCAGCAGCGTAGGCTGGGGGGAGGGAAGTGGCTATGGCTACACCTTC
>TRBD1|14|TRBV5-8|TRBJ1-2|.
CASILDRGNYGYTF
TGTGCCAGCATCCTCGACAGGGGCAACTATGGCTACACCTTC
>.|15|TRBV5-4|TRBJ2-2|few
CASSSNRVLTGELFF
TGTGCCAGCAGTTCGAACAGGGTTCTTACCGGGGAGCTGTTTTTT
>.|13|TRBV5-1|TRBJ2-5|once
CASSLRGQETQYF
TGCGCCAGCAGCTTGCGGGGCCAAGAGACCCAGTACTTC
>TRBD2|16|TRBV7-9|TRBJ2-1|few
CASSLGATSAFNEQFF
TGTGCCAGCAGCTTAGGAGCGACTAGCGCCTTCAATGAGCAGTTCTTC
>TRBD1|15|TRBV19|TRBJ1-3|once
CASNKGQGYGNTIYF
TGTGCCAGTAATAAGGGACAGGGTTACGGAAACACCATATATTTT
>.|15|TRBV7-2|TRBJ1-6|.
CASSLDLRGSSPLHF
TGTGCCAGCAGCTTAGACCTCAGGGGATCTTCACCCCTCCACTTT
>TRBD2|16|TRBV5-1|TRBJ2-2|.
CASSSTSGGATGELFF
TGCGCCAGCAGCTCAACTAGCGGGGGGGCAACCGGGGAGCTGTTTTTT
>TRBD1|13|TRBV6-4|TRBJ1-2|.
CASSPTGGIGYTF
TGTGCCAGCAGTCCGACAGGGGGCATTGGCTACACCTTC
>.|14|TRBV6-1|TRBJ1-4|.
CASTTRIGSEKLFF
TGTGCCAGCACCACCCGGATAGGGAGTGAAAAACTGTTTTTT
>.|16|TRBV18|TRBJ1-2|.
CASSLNGPGGSYGYTF
TGTGCCAGCTCCCTAAATGGACCCGGAGGAAGCTATGGCTACACCTTC
>.|14|TRBV7-9|TRBJ1-1|.
CASSSLIGRGEAFF
TGTGCCAGCAGCTCCCTCATTGGCAGGGGTGAGGCTTTCTTT
>.|12|TRBV28|TRBJ2-3|.
CASSLSVDTQYF
TGTGCCAGCAGTCTCAGTGTGGATACGCAGTATTTT
>.|11|TRBV29-1|TRBJ1-2|.
CSATDNYGYTF
TGCAGCGCTACAGATAACTATGGCTACACCTTC
>TRBD2|23|TRBV12-5|TRBJ2-1|.
CASGLLPLSWRLAVQGRNNEQFF
TGTGCTAGTGGTTTGCTCCCACTTAGTTGGAGACTAGCGGTTCAAGGGAGAAACAATGAGCAGTTCTTC
>TRBD2|16|TRBV11-1|TRBJ2-2|.
CASSSLTSGGTLELFF
TGTGCCAGCAGCAGCCTGACTAGCGGGGGGACTTTGGAGCTGTTTTTT
>TRBD1|15|TRBV6-1|TRBJ2-3|.
CASSEAGQGTDTQYF
TGTGCCAGCAGTGAAGCGGGACAGGGCACAGATACGCAGTATTTT
>TRBD2|17|TRBV7-2|TRBJ2-3|.
CASSLWTSGGASDTQYF
TGTGCCAGCAGCTTATGGACTAGCGGGGGGGCCTCCGATACGCAGTATTTT
>.|14|TRBV5-1|TRBJ2-6|.
CASSLQVGANVLTF
TGCGCCAGCAGCTTACAAGTTGGGGCCAACGTCCTGACTTTC
>TRBD2|17|TRBV7-3|TRBJ2-1|.
CASSLLRAGGPRGEQFF
TGTGCCAGCAGCTTACTCCGAGCGGGGGGGCCTAGAGGTGAGCAGTTCTTC
>.|14|TRBV28|TRBJ1-6|.
CASSWTLGNSPLHF
TGTGCCAGCAGTTGGACTTTAGGGAATTCACCCCTCCACTTT
>.|12|TRBV18|TRBJ1-2|few
CASSPGDYGYTF
TGTGCCAGCTCACCAGGAGATTATGGCTACACCTTC
>TRBD1|15|TRBV5-1|TRBJ2-7|.
CASSLSGTGDYEQYF
TGCGCCAGCAGCTTGTCTGGGACAGGGGACTACGAGCAGTACTTC
>TRBD1|17|TRBV5-1|TRBJ2-7|.
CASSLATETGDAYEQYF
TGCGCCAGCAGCTTGGCCACGGAGACAGGGGATGCCTACGAGCAGTACTTC
>TRBD1|15|TRBV6-6|TRBJ1-2|.
CASSYGDSTNYGYTF
TGTGCCAGCAGTTACGGGGACAGTACTAACTATGGCTACACCTTC
>.|18|TRBV7-6|TRBJ2-5|.
CASSLSGGWGSAEETQYF
TGTGCCAGCAGCTTAAGTGGGGGGTGGGGGAGCGCCGAAGAGACCCAGTACTTC
>.|16|TRBV2|TRBJ2-7|.
CASSETRAGILDEQYF
TGTGCCAGCAGTGAAACCAGGGCAGGGATCTTGGACGAGCAGTACTTC
>TRBD1|15|TRBV7-3|TRBJ1-6|few
CASSLSGTANSPLHF
TGTGCCAGCAGCTTATCCGGGACAGCAAATTCACCCCTCCACTTT
>.|17|TRBV11-3|TRBJ2-2|few
CASSLGYRESDTGELFF
TGTGCCAGCAGCTTAGGATACAGGGAGTCGGACACCGGGGAGCTGTTTTTT
>TRBD1|13|TRBV12-5|TRBJ1-5|once
CASGLTGVQPQHF
TGTGCTAGTGGGTTGACAGGGGTTCAGCCCCAGCATTTT
>.|14|TRBV6-5|TRBJ2-4|few
CASSEQGGKNIQYF
TGTGCCAGCAGTGAACAGGGTGGCAAAAACATTCAGTACTTC
>.|13|TRBV18|TRBJ2-5|.
CASSQIAKETQYF
TGTGCCAGCTCGCAGATAGCGAAGGAGACCCAGTACTTC
>.|14|TRBV18|TRBJ2-3|.
CASSPGAGLDTQYF
TGTGCCAGCTCACCGGGGGCAGGGCTAGATACGCAGTATTTT
>TRBD2|16|TRBV6-5|TRBJ2-1|.
CASSYHTSGGPNEQFF
TGTGCCAGCAGTTACCATACTAGCGGGGGGCCCAATGAGCAGTTCTTC
>TRBD1|14|TRBV15|TRBJ1-3|few
CATVDRASGNTIYF
TGTGCCACCGTCGACAGGGCATCTGGAAACACCATATATTTT
>TRBD1|13|TRBV30|TRBJ1-1|.
CAWGLTGGTEAFF
TGTGCCTGGGGCCTCACAGGGGGCACTGAAGCTTTCTTT
>TRBD1|13|TRBV5-1|TRBJ2-3|.
CASSSRTGETQYF
TGCGCCAGCAGCAGCCGCACAGGGGAAACGCAGTATTTT
>.|14|TRBV2|TRBJ1-1|.
CASSDPGEVTEAFF
TGTGCCAGCAGTGATCCGGGGGAGGTGACTGAAGCTTTCTTT
>.|16|TRBV4-3|TRBJ1-1|.
CASSQKSRGAGTEAFF
TGCGCCAGCAGCCAAAAGTCGCGGGGGGCGGGGACTGAAGCTTTCTTT
>.|13|TRBV11-1|TRBJ1-1|.
CASSLGRGAEAFF
TGTGCCAGCAGCTTGGGTAGGGGTGCTGAAGCTTTCTTT
>TRBD1|15|TRBV4-1|TRBJ1-2|.
CASSTRTGAGYGYTF
TGCGCCAGCAGCACCCGGACAGGGGCAGGCTATGGCTACACCTTC
>.|12|TRBV27|TRBJ1-1|.
CASSLLGAKAFF
TGTGCCAGCAGTTTACTTGGGGCTAAAGCTTTCTTT